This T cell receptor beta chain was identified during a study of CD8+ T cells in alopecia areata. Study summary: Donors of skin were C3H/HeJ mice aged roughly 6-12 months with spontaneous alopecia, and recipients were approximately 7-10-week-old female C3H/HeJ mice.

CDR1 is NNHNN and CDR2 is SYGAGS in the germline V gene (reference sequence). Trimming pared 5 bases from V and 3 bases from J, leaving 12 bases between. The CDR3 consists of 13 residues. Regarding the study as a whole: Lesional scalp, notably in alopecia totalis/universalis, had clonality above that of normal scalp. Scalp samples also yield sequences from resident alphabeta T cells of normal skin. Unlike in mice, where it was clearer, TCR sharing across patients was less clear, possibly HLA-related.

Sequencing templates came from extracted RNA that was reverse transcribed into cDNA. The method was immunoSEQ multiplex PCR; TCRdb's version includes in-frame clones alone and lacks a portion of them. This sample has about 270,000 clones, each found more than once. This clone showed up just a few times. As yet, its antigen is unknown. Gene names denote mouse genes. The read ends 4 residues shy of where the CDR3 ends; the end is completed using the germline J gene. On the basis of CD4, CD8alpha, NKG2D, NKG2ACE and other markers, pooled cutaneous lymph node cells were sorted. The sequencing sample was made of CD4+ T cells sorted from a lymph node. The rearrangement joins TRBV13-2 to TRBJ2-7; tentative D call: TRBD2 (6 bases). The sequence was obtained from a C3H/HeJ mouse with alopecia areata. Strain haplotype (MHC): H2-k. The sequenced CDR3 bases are TGTGCCAGCGGGCCGGGACTTTTCTAT. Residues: CASGPGLFY. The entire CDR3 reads CASGPGLFYEQYF.